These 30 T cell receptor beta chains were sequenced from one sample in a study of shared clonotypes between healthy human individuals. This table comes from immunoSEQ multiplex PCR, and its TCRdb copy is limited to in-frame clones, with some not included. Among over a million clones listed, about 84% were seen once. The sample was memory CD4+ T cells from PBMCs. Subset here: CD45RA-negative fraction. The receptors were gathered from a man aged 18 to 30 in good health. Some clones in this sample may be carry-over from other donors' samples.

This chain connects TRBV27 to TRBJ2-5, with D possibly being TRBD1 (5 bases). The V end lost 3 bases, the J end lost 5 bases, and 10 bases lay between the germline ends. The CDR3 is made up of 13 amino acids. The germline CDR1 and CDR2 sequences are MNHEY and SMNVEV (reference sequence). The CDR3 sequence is CASSFQGGETQYF. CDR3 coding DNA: TGTGCCAGCAGTTTCCAGGGTGGCGAGACCCAGTACTTC.

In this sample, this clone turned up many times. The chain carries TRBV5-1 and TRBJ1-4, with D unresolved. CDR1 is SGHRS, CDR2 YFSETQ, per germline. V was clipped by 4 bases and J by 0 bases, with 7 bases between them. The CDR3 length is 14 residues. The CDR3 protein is CASSPTTTNEKLFF. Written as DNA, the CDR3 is TGCGCCAGCAGCCCTACGACAACTAATGAAAAACTGTTTTTT.

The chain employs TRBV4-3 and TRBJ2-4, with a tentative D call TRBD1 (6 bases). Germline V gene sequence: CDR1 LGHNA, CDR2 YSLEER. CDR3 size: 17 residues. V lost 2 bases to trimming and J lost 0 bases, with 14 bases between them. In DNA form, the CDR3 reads TGCGCCAGCAGCCAACAACAGGGCGGATTAGCCAAAAACATTCAGTACTTC. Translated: CASSQQQGGLAKNIQYF.

CDR3 sequence: CASSLRSGRWNEQFF. DNA for the CDR3: TGTGCCAGCAGCCTACGGAGCGGGAGATGGAATGAGCAGTTCTTC. The chain links TRBV7-2 to TRBJ2-1, with 8 positions matching TRBD2. CDR1 and CDR2 from the germline V gene are SGHTA and FQGNSA. The CDR3 has 15 amino acids. Germline trimming cut 5 bases from V and 7 bases from J; bases unmatched to any gene: 10. The full variable domain, its missing parts supplied by reference TRBV7-2 and TRBJ2-1, is GAGVSQSPSNKVTEKGKDVELRCDPISGHTALYWYRQSLGQGLEFLIYFQGNSAPDKSGLPSDRFSAERTGGSVSTLTIQRTQQEDSAVYLCASSLRSGRWNEQFFGPGTRLTVL.

CDR3 bases: TGTGCCAGCAGCTTAGCAGCCGGGACAGTGGTCTACGAGCAGTACTTC. It encodes CASSLAAGTVVYEQYF. The genes are TRBV7-9 and TRBJ2-7, with TRBD1 identical over 7 bases. J gave up 3 bases and V 0 bases, and 8 bases lay outside the gene matches. This CDR3 comprises 16 residues. CDR1 is SEHNR and CDR2 is FQNEAQ in the germline V gene (reference sequence). Drawing the rest from reference TRBV7-9 and TRBJ2-7, the complete variable domain is DTGVSQNPRHKITKRGQNVTFRCDPISEHNRLYWYRQTLGQGPEFLTYFQNEAQLEKSRLLSDRFSAERPKGSFSTLEIQRTEQGDSAMYLCASSLAAGTVVYEQYFGPGTRLTVT.

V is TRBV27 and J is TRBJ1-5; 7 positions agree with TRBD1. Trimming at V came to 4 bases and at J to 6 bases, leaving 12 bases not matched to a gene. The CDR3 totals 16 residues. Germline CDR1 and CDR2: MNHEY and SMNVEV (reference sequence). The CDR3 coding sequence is TGTGCCAGCAGTTCCATACGGACAGGCTTCTTTCAGCCCCAGCATTTT. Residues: CASSSIRTGFFQPQHF.

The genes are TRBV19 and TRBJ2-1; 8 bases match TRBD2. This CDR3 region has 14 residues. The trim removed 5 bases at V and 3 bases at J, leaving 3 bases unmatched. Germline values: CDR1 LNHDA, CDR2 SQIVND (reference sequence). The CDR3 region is CASSSSGSYNEQFF. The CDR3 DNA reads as TGTGCCAGTAGTTCGAGCGGGAGCTACAATGAGCAGTTCTTC. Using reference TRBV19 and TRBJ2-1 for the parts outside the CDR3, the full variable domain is DGGITQSPKYLFRKEGQNVTLSCEQNLNHDAMYWYRQDPGQGLRLIYYSQIVNDFQKGDIAEGYSVSREKKESFPLTVTSAQKNPTAFYLCASSSSGSYNEQFFGPGTRLTVL.

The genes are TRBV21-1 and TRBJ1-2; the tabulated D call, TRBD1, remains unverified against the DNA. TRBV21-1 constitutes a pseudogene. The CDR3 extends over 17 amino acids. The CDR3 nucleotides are TGTGCCAGCAGCGACCGGGACAGGGGGGTAGGGAACTATGGCTACACCTTC. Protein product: CASSDRDRGVGNYGYTF.

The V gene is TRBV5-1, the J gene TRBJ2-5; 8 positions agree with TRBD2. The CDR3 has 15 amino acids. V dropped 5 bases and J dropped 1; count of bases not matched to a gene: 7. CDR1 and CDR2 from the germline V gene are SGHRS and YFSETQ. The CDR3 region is CASRLAGTSQETQYF. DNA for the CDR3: TGCGCCAGCAGGTTAGCGGGAACCTCCCAAGAGACCCAGTACTTC.

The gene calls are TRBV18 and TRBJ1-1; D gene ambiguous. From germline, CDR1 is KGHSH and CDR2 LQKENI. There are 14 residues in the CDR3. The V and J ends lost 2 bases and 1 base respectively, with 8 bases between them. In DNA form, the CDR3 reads TGTGCCAGCTCACCAGTAAGAGGGAACACTGAAGCTTTCTTT. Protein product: CASSPVRGNTEAFF.

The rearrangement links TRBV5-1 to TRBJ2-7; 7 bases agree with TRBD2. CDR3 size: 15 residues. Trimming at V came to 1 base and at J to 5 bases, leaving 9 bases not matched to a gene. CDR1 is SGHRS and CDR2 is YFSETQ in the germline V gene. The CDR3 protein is CASSLMGEGYDEQYF. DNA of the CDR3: TGCGCCAGCAGCTTGATGGGGGAGGGGTACGACGAGCAGTACTTC.

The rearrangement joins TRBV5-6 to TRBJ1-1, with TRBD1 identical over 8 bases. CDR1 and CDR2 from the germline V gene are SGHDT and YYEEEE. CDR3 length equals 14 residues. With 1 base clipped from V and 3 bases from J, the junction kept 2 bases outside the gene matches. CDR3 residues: CASSLPGGYTEAFF. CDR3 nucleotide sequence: TGTGCCAGCAGCTTGCCAGGGGGCTACACTGAAGCTTTCTTT.

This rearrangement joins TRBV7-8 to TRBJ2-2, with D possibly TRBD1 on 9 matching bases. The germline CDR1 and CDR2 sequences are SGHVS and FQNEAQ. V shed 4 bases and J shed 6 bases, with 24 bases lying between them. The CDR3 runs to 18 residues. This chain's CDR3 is CASSSLSGGTGYAGELFF. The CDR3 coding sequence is TGTGCCAGCAGCTCCCTCTCGGGGGGGACAGGGTACGCCGGGGAGCTGTTTTTT.

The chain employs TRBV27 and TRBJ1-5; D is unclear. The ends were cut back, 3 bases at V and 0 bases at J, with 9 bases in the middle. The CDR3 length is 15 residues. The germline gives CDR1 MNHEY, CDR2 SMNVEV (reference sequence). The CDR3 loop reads CASSFTQNSNQPQHF. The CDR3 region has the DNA TGTGCCAGCAGTTTTACCCAGAATAGCAATCAGCCCCAGCATTTT.

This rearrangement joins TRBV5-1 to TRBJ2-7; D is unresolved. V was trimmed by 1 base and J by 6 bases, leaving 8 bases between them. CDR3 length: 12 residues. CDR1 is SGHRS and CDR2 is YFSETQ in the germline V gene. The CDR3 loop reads CASSLTGSEQYF. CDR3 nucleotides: TGCGCCAGCAGCTTGACGGGCAGCGAGCAGTACTTC.

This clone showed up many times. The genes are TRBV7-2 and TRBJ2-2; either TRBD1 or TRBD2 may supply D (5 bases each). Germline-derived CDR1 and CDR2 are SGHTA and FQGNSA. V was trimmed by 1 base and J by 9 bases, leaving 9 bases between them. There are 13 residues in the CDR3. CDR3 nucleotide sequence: TGTGCCAGCAGCTTAGGAAGGGACCGGGAGCTGTTTTTT. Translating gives CASSLGRDRELFF.

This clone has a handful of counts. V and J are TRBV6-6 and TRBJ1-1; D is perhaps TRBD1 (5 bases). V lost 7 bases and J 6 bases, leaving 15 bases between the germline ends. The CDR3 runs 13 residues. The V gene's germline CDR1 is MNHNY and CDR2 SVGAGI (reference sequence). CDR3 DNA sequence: TGTGCCAGCACCTGGGACGGTCTAGCTGAAGCTTTCTTT. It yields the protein CASTWDGLAEAFF.

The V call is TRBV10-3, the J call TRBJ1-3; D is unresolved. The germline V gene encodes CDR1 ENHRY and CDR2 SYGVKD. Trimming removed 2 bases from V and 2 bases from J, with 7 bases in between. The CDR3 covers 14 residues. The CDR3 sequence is CAISEQVAGNTIYF. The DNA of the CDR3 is TGTGCCATCAGTGAGCAGGTAGCTGGAAACACCATATATTTT.

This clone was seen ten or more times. This CDR3 reads CASSRLAGALTYF. The CDR3 DNA reads TGTGCCAGCAGCAGACTAGCGGGGGCCTTGACTTATTTT. This sequence joins TRBV11-2 and TRBJ2-3; 12 bases map to TRBD2. Germline CDR1 reads SGHAT; CDR2 reads FQNNGV. J gave up 15 bases and V 5 bases, and 9 bases lay outside the gene matches. The CDR3 extends over 13 amino acids.

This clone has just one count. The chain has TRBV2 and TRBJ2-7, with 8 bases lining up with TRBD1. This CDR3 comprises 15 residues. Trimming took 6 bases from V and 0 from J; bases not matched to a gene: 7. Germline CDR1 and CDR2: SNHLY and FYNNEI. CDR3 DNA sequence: TGTGCCAGCAGGCCTTTGGACAGGGCCTCCTACGAGCAGTACTTC. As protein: CASRPLDRASYEQYF.

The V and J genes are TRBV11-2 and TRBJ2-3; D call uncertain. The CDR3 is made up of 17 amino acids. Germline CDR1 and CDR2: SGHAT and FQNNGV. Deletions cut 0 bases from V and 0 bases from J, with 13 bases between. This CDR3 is CASSLEIARSSTDTQYF. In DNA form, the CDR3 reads TGTGCCAGCAGCTTAGAGATTGCTCGTTCTAGCACAGATACGCAGTATTTT.

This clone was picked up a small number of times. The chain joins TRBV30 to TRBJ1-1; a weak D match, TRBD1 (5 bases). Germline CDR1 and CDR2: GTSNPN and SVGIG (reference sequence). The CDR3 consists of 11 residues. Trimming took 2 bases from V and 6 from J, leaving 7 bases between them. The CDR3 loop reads CAWSSGSEAFF. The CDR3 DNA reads TGTGCCTGGAGTTCAGGGTCTGAAGCTTTCTTT.

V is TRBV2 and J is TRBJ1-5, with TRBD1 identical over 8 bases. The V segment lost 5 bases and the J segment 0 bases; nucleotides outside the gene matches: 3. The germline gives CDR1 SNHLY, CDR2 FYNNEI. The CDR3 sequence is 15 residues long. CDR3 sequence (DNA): TGTGCCAGCAGTCCGGGACAGGTTAGCAATCAGCCCCAGCATTTT. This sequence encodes CASSPGQVSNQPQHF.

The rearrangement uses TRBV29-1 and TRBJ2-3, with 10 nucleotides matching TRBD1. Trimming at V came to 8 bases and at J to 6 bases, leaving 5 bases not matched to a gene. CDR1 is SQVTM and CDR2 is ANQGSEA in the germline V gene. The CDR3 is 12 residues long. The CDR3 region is CSSGTGVDTQYF. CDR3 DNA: TGCAGCTCGGGGACAGGGGTCGATACGCAGTATTTT.

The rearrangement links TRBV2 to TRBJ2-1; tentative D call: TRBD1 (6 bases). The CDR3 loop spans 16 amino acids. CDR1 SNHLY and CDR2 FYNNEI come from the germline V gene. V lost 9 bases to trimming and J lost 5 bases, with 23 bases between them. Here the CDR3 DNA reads TGTGCCAGTCAAGACAGCCGGGACATTTCCGACAATGAGCAGTTCTTC. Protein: CASQDSRDISDNEQFF.

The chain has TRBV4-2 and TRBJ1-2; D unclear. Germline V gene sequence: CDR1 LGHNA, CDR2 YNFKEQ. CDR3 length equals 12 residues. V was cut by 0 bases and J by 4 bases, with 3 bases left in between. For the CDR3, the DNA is TGTGCCAGCAGCCAAGAGCCCTATGGCTACACCTTC. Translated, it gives CASSQEPYGYTF.

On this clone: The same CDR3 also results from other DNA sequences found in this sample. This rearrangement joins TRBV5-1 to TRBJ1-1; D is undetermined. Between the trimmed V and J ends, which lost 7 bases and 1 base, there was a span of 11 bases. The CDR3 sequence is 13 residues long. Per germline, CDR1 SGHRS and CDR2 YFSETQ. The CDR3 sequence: CASSLTENTEAFF. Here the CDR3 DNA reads TGCGCCAGCTCCCTGACTGAGAACACTGAAGCTTTCTTT.

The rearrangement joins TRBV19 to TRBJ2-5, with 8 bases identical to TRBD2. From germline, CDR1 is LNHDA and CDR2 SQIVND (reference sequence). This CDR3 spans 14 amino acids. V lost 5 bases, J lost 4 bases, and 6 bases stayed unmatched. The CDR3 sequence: CASSFGLAAETQYF. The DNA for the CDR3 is TGTGCCAGTAGTTTCGGACTAGCCGCAGAGACCCAGTACTTC.

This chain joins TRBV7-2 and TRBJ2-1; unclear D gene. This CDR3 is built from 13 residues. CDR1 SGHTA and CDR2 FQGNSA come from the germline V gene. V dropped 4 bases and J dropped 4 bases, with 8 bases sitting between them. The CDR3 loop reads CASSYNHYNEQFF. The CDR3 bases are TGTGCCAGCAGCTACAACCATTACAATGAGCAGTTCTTC.

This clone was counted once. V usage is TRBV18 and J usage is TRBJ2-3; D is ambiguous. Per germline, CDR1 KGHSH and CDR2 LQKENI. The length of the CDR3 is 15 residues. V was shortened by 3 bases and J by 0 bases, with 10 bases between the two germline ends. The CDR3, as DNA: TGTGCCAGCTCACCGTGGCAGACCAGCACAGATACGCAGTATTTT. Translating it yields CASSPWQTSTDTQYF.